This T cell receptor beta chain derives from a study of T cell responses to AZD1222 COVID-19 vaccine. In the study overall: Pooling of second doses given at about 4 or about 12 weeks was done.

Method: immunoSEQ multiplex PCR; TCRdb's copy keeps in-frame clones and lacks some. This sample has roughly 100,000 clones; approximately 84% occur once, and the top ten carry approximately 15%. As for this clone: Its specificity is not known.

CDR1 and CDR2 from the germline V gene are LGHNA and YNFKEQ. Trimming cost V 0 bases and J 1 base; bases outside gene matches: 8. CDR3 size: 18 residues. Study results and limitations: Epitopes outside B.1.351 and B.1.1.7 mutated regions reportedly drew nearly half of spike TCRs.

The chain employs TRBV4-2 and TRBJ1-3; 8 positions agree with TRBD1. The material was peripheral blood, obtained on day 0 of AZD1222 vaccination. The TCR originated in an adult in good health. This CDR3 is CASSQDLTRTGSGNTIYF. CDR3 in DNA: TGTGCCAGCAGCCAAGATCTGACGAGGACAGGGTCTGGAAACACCATATATTTT.